Below, 21 T cell receptor beta chains from the same sample are listed, as sequenced in a study of blood T cells in healthy people across ages. Together with a sample-barcoded 5' primer, a J-beta primer mix was included in a second PCR lasting roughly 7 to 11 cycles. In TCRdb, the 5' RACE reads were re-called with MiXCR into one record per CDR3 protein. The sample shows over 500,000 distinct CDR3 sequences, roughly a quarter of them seen only once. The sample was also reused in another study, on T cells of mothers and their children.

Sequenced material: blood. The receptors stem from a boy aged 2-15 years in good health.

This chain connects TRBV10-2 to TRBJ2-5; 9 positions match TRBD2. The J call is doubtful: the DNA matches TRBJ2-1 better. CDR3 length equals 15 residues. Looked up from germline, CDR1 is WSHSY and CDR2 is SAAADI. The chain's CDR3 is CASSATSGRMNEQFF. As DNA, the CDR3 is TGCGCCAGCAGTGCAACGAGCGGGAGGATGAATGAGCAGTTCTTC.

This clonotype has just a few counts. V gene TRBV7-9 combines with J gene TRBJ2-5, with D tentatively TRBD1 (6 bases). V shed 8 bases and J shed 5 bases, with 15 bases lying between them. Germline assignment: CDR1 SEHNR and CDR2 FQNEAQ (reference sequence). CDR3 length: 13 residues. CDR3: CASFSGATETQYF. CDR3 DNA: TGTGCCAGCTTTTCAGGGGCGACGGAGACCCAGTACTTC.

The chain recombines TRBV7-2 with TRBJ1-1; the match to TRBD1 covers 8 bases. The ends lost 10 bases at V and 0 bases at J; junction bases unmatched: 7. CDR1 is SGHTA, CDR2 FQGNSA, per germline. The CDR3 runs 14 residues. The CDR3 DNA sequence: TGTGCCATAAGACAGGGGCCCATGAACACTGAAGCTTTCTTT. Protein: CAIRQGPMNTEAFF.

The chain is built from TRBV4-3 and TRBJ2-1, with 13 bases identical to TRBD2. The germline V gene encodes CDR1 LGHNA and CDR2 YSLEER. This CDR3 region has 19 residues. The J segment lost 0 bases and the V segment lost 4 bases, leaving 9 bases of the junction unmatched. The CDR3 region has the DNA TGCGCCAGCAGCCGACTAGCGGGAGGTCTGGGTGGCTCCTACAATGAGCAGTTCTTC. This translates into CASSRLAGGLGGSYNEQFF.

CDR3 loop: CASSLRTHGYTF. Here the CDR3 DNA reads TGTGCCAGCAGCTTAAGGACCCATGGCTACACCTTC. The chain has TRBV7-2 and TRBJ1-2; no clear D gene. The germline V and J ends were trimmed by 2 bases and 6 bases, with 7 bases remaining between them. This CDR3 is 12 amino acids long. CDR1 and CDR2 from the germline V gene are SGHTA and FQGNSA.

V and J are TRBV18 and TRBJ1-1; maybe TRBD1 (6 bases). This CDR3 has 13 residues. From germline, CDR1 is KGHSH and CDR2 LQKENI. V was clipped by 9 bases and J by 1 base, with 12 bases between them. In DNA form, the CDR3 reads TGTGCCAGTTACAGGGACTCGAACACTGAAGCTTTCTTT. Amino acids: CASYRDSNTEAFF. Looking up the rest from reference TRBV18 and TRBJ1-1 gives the full variable domain: NAGVMQNPRHLVRRRGQEARLRCSPMKGHSHVYWYRQLPEEGLKFMVYLQKENIIDESGMPKERFSAEFPKEGPSILRIQQVVRGDSAAYFCASYRDSNTEAFFGQGTRLTVV.

This clonotype has more than one count but fewer than ten. The chain couples TRBV5-6 to TRBJ2-5; 10 nucleotides align to TRBD2. Trimming removed 4 bases from V and 4 bases from J; junction bases left unmatched: 7. In germline, CDR1 is SGHDT, CDR2 YYEEEE. This CDR3 region has 15 residues. CDR3 protein: CASSALAGGSETQYF. DNA of the CDR3: TGTGCCAGCAGCGCCTTAGCGGGAGGTTCAGAGACCCAGTACTTC.

The chain combines TRBV5-1 with TRBJ2-7, with D perhaps matching TRBD1 (6 bases). CDR1 and CDR2 (germline): SGHRS, YFSETQ. This CDR3 has 16 residues. V shed 4 bases and J shed 0 bases, with 17 bases lying between them. DNA of the CDR3: TGCGCCAGCAGCACAACCGGGACACCTACCTCCTACGAGCAGTACTTC. Translating gives CASSTTGTPTSYEQYF.

On this clonotype: The junction does not match germline at one end; this may be a read error. The chain recombines TRBV6-5 with TRBJ2-3; the D gene could be TRBD1 or TRBD2 (5 bases each). The CDR3 extends over 16 amino acids. Germline V gene sequence: CDR1 MNHEY, CDR2 SVGAGI. CDR3 sequence (DNA): TGCGCCAGCAGTTACGCAGGGACCACTAGCACAGATACGCAGTATTTT. Its translation is CASSYAGTTSTDTQYF.

The chain combines TRBV20-1 with TRBJ2-5, with 9 bases that match TRBD1. Looked up from germline, CDR1 is DFQATT and CDR2 is SNEGSKA (reference sequence). The CDR3 loop spans 15 amino acids. V lost 0 bases, J lost 6 bases, and 8 bases stayed unmatched. The CDR3 DNA is TGCAGTGCTAGAGATCTGGGACAGGGTCAGCAGACCCAGTACTTC. Translation: CSARDLGQGQQTQYF.

Only a few counts were recorded for this clonotype. V is TRBV6-5 and J is TRBJ2-5; D call uncertain. The DNA end favors TRBJ2-1, so the J call may be wrong. The CDR3 has 11 residues. Germline loops: CDR1 MNHEY, CDR2 SVGAGI. The CDR3 bases are TGTGCCAGCAGTTGGGCCGATGAGCAGTTCTTC. This translates into CASSWADEQFF.

This clonotype occurred a few times. The chain carries TRBV6-1 and TRBJ2-1, with 10 bases aligning to TRBD2. The CDR3 covers 15 residues. CDR1 MNHNS and CDR2 SASEGT come from the germline V gene. The ends lost 3 bases at V and 4 bases at J; junction bases unmatched: 3. CDR3 sequence reads: CASSDSSGRYNEQFF. The CDR3 DNA is TGTGCCAGCAGTGATAGTAGCGGGAGGTACAATGAGCAGTTCTTC.

This chain joins TRBV29-1 and TRBJ2-5, with TRBD2 matching 10 bases. Unmatched junction bases numbered 5, after V lost 6 bases and J lost 1 base. The CDR3 sequence is 14 residues long. Germline assignment: CDR1 SQVTM and CDR2 ANQGSEA. CDR3 residues: CSVIAGGSQETQYF. DNA of the CDR3: TGCAGCGTCATAGCGGGAGGATCCCAAGAGACCCAGTACTTC.

This clonotype was detected once. This chain joins TRBV6-5 and TRBJ2-3; a possible D gene is TRBD2 (6 bases). Looked up from germline, CDR1 is MNHEY and CDR2 is SVGAGI. Trimming took 4 bases from V and 6 from J, leaving 20 bases between them. The CDR3 covers 16 residues. The CDR3 loop reads CASSFNSGGIGDTQYF. CDR3 DNA: TGTGCCAGCAGTTTTAATTCTGGGGGGATCGGGGATACGCAGTATTTT.

In this sample, this clonotype turned up a few times. V gene TRBV10-3 combines with J gene TRBJ2-2; TRBD2 matches at 7 bases. The germline V gene encodes CDR1 ENHRY and CDR2 SYGVKD. The J segment lost 1 base and the V segment lost 11 bases, leaving 10 bases of the junction unmatched. The CDR3 extends over 15 amino acids. The CDR3: CAAQSSGENTGELFF. The CDR3, as DNA: TGTGCCGCCCAATCTAGCGGAGAGAACACCGGGGAGCTGTTTTTT.

This clonotype was detected only a few times. The gene calls are TRBV11-2 and TRBJ2-3; D perhaps matches TRBD1 (7 bases). Germline CDR1 is SGHAT and CDR2 is FQNNGV. CDR3 size: 16 residues. V lost 6 bases, J lost 2 bases, and 18 bases lay in between. CDR3 bases: TGTGCCAGCAGTCCCAGGGGGGTAGCCTTCACAGATACGCAGTATTTT. This sequence encodes CASSPRGVAFTDTQYF.

This clonotype is medium-sized within its sample. CDR3 amino acids: CASSRGVGAGWNEKLFF. CDR3 bases: TGTGCCAGCAGCCGGGGTGTGGGGGCCGGATGGAATGAAAAACTGTTTTTT. The rearrangement links TRBV28 to TRBJ1-4; TRBD1 is a possible D gene (6 bases). V shed 6 bases and J shed 5 bases, with 22 bases lying between them. Germline CDR1 is MDHEN and CDR2 is SYDVKM. CDR3 size: 17 residues.

The V and J genes are TRBV5-5 and TRBJ2-7; 7 bases are a match to TRBD2. CDR1 is SGHKS, CDR2 YYEKEE, per germline (reference sequence). CDR3 size: 15 residues. J lost 4 bases, V lost 5 bases, and 12 bases had no gene match. The CDR3 here is CASRPRGGREYEQYF. The CDR3 nucleotides read TGTGCCAGCAGACCTCGAGGCGGGAGAGAGTACGAGCAGTACTTC.

This clonotype was observed a handful of times. The genes are TRBV29-1 and TRBJ2-5; D gene unclear. Trimming removed 1 base from V and 5 bases from J, with 17 bases in between. Germline V lookup: CDR1 SQVTM, CDR2 ANQGSEA. This CDR3 region has 15 residues. The CDR3 protein is CSVEGSSGVSETQYF. CDR3 bases: TGCAGCGTTGAAGGTTCGTCAGGAGTTAGTGAGACCCAGTACTTC.

The rearrangement joins TRBV12-3 or TRBV12-4 to TRBJ2-3; 7 bases map to TRBD1. With 4 bases clipped from V and 0 bases from J, the junction kept 7 bases outside the gene matches. This CDR3 is built from 16 residues. CDR3 in DNA: TGTGCCAGCAGTTCTCCAGGGGGTCGGAGCACAGATACGCAGTATTTT. It translates to CASSSPGGRSTDTQYF.

This clonotype occurred a few times. This chain joins TRBV10-3 and TRBJ1-2, with 8 nucleotides matching TRBD1. CDR3 size: 15 residues. With V trimmed by 4 bases and J by 3 bases, 7 bases remained unmatched. Germline lookup yields CDR1 ENHRY and CDR2 SYGVKD. The CDR3 coding sequence is TGTGCCATCAGTGTTGGGCCGGACAGGGACTATGGCTACACCTTC. It translates to CAISVGPDRDYGYTF.